These T cell receptor beta chains were read from a single sample in a study of cytomegalovirus exposure and HLA in healthy donors. Sequencing was performed with immunoSEQ multiplex PCR; in TCRdb, only in-frame clones are kept and a portion is missing. In the table there are about 200,000 clones, around 80% of which are singletons. Specimen: PBMCs. The receptors come from a male donor in good health and CMV-seronegative. Both conserved end residues are part of each CDR3. A D gene is named only where the DNA matches it firmly. A clone size is listed for some rows: how often the clone was seen (once, few, many), or a class if it is expanded.

TRBJ2-7	TRBD2	TRBV27	NA	CASSLREGDEQYF	TGTGCCAGCAGTTTACGGGAGGGGGACGAGCAGTACTTC
TRBJ2-7	TRBD1	TRBV7-9	NA	CASSSGQEAHEQYF	TGTGCCAGCAGCTCTGGACAGGAGGCCCACGAGCAGTACTTC
TRBJ2-1	NA	TRBV7-9	once	CASTPVGGELYNEQFF	TGTGCCAGCACCCCGGTAGGGGGGGAACTTTACAATGAGCAGTTCTTC
TRBJ2-1	TRBD1	TRBV7-2	NA	CASSLHSRTGTNEQFF	TGTGCCAGCAGCTTACACTCTCGGACAGGGACCAATGAGCAGTTCTTC
TRBJ1-3	NA	TRBV18	NA	CASSPPLRRVVGNTIYF	TGTGCCAGCTCACCACCACTTCGCAGGGTGGTTGGAAACACCATATATTTT
TRBJ2-5	NA	TRBV6-1	once	CASSERAGALGQETQYF	TGTGCCAGCAGTGAACGGGCTGGGGCCCTCGGCCAAGAGACCCAGTACTTC
TRBJ2-2	TRBD1	TRBV5-4	NA	CASSFRDRAGELFF	TGTGCCAGCAGCTTCCGGGACAGGGCCGGGGAGCTGTTTTTT
TRBJ2-3	TRBD2	TRBV5-4	NA	CASSLVGREGTDTQYF	TGTGCCAGCAGCTTGGTAGGGCGGGAGGGCACAGATACGCAGTATTTT
TRBJ1-2	TRBD1	TRBV28	once	CASSHPPGQGKNYGYTF	TGTGCCAGCAGCCACCCACCCGGACAGGGGAAAAACTATGGCTACACCTTC
TRBJ2-6	NA	TRBV9	NA	CASSASLRSGANVLTF	TGTGCCAGCAGCGCTAGTTTACGCTCTGGGGCCAACGTCCTGACTTTC
TRBJ2-1	NA	TRBV6-5	NA	CASSYASSEFF	TGTGCCAGCAGTTACGCGTCATCCGAATTCTTC
TRBJ1-3	NA	TRBV7-3	NA	CASSPDTIYF	TGTGCCAGCAGCCCGGACACCATATATTTT
TRBJ1-1	NA	TRBV28	NA	CASSFGPGAEAFF	NA
TRBJ1-6	TRBD1	TRBV2	few	CASSYGQAAYNSPLHF	TGTGCCAGCAGTTATGGACAGGCCGCTTATAATTCACCCCTCCACTTT
TRBJ1-1	TRBD1	TRBV5-1	NA	CASRGGTANLMNTEAFF	TGCGCCAGCCGGGGTGGGACAGCTAACCTCATGAACACTGAAGCTTTCTTT
TRBJ2-1	NA	TRBV5-1	NA	CASSLEARAMGQFF	TGCGCCAGCAGCTTGGAGGCCAGGGCTATGGGGCAGTTCTTC
TRBJ2-7	NA	TRBV2	once	CASRPPPQGRLYEQYF	TGTGCCAGCAGACCCCCCCCGCAGGGGCGACTCTACGAGCAGTACTTC
TRBJ1-5	NA	TRBV27	NA	CASSVWSGSINQPQHF	TGTGCCAGCAGCGTTTGGAGCGGGAGCATCAATCAGCCCCAGCATTTT
TRBJ2-1	TRBD2	TRBV23-1	once	CASSQRIAGEEDYNEQFF	TGCGCCAGCAGTCAAAGGATAGCGGGAGAGGAGGACTACAATGAGCAGTTCTTC
TRBJ2-7	TRBD2	TRBV27	few	CASSFRVGLAGIYEQYF	TGTGCCAGCAGTTTTAGGGTGGGACTAGCGGGGATCTACGAGCAGTACTTC
TRBJ1-2	TRBD1	TRBV7-9	NA	CASSQLDRDYGYTF	TGTGCCAGCAGCCAACTGGACAGGGATTATGGCTACACCTTC
TRBJ2-1	TRBD1	TRBV5-8	NA	CASSLWGQGSYNEQFF	TGTGCCAGCAGCTTGTGGGGACAGGGGTCCTACAATGAGCAGTTCTTC
TRBJ2-7	NA	TRBV6-5	NA	CASSYSSQRRSYEQYF	TGTGCCAGCAGTTACTCGAGTCAGCGTCGCAGCTACGAGCAGTACTTC
TRBJ2-7	NA	TRBV10-3	once	CAISESGRTDYEQYF	TGTGCCATCAGTGAGTCGGGAAGGACAGACTACGAGCAGTACTTC
TRBJ1-4	NA	TRBV10-2	NA	CASRTLTNEKLFF	TGCGCCAGCAGGACACTTACTAATGAAAAACTGTTTTTT
TRBJ2-7	TRBD2	TRBV7-9	NA	CASSYVGLAGLEQYF	TGTGCCAGCAGCTATGTGGGACTAGCGGGACTCGAGCAGTACTTC
TRBJ1-5	NA	TRBV7-2	NA	CASSLALNSYQPQHF	TGTGCCAGCAGCTTAGCGCTAAATTCTTATCAGCCCCAGCATTTT
TRBJ2-5	NA	TRBV5-4	NA	CASSLGSSGGRKETQYF	TGTGCCAGCAGCTTGGGCTCGAGTGGCGGGCGAAAAGAGACCCAGTACTTC